Shown below are 19 T cell receptor beta chains from a single sample sequenced in a study of blood T cells in healthy people across ages. A sample-barcoded 5' primer and a J-beta primer mix were used in a second PCR of roughly 7 to 11 cycles. TCRdb re-analysed the 5' RACE reads in MiXCR, keeping a single row per CDR3 protein. The sample lists 1.5 million to 2 million distinct CDR3 sequences; about 28% were seen once. What was sequenced was blood. All receptors come from a woman aged 30 to 39 in good health.

This clonotype was detected a few times. This sequence joins TRBV6-2 or TRBV6-3 and TRBJ2-7, with D possibly being TRBD1 (6 bases). The CDR3 has 14 residues. V was clipped by 0 bases and J by 7 bases, with 13 bases between them. Germline V gene data show CDR1 as MNHEY and CDR2 as SVGEGT. CDR3 loop: CASSYSGETGEQYF. The CDR3 nucleotides read TGTGCCAGCAGTTACTCCGGGGAAACAGGGGAGCAGTACTTC.

This chain joins TRBV7-9 and TRBJ2-7; possibly TRBD1 or TRBD2 for D (6 bases each). CDR1 SEHNR and CDR2 FQNEAQ come from the germline V gene (reference sequence). This CDR3 is 16 amino acids long. V shed 2 bases and J shed 11 bases, with 25 bases lying between them. In nucleotides, the CDR3 is TGTGCCAGCAGCTTATCCTTTGGGACTCTCAAGGGGGAAGAGTACTTC. Translated: CASSLSFGTLKGEEYF. Based on the CDR3 plus reference TRBV7-9 and TRBJ2-7, the full variable domain is DTGVSQNPRHKITKRGQNVTFRCDPISEHNRLYWYRQTLGQGPEFLTYFQNEAQLEKSRLLSDRFSAERPKGSFSTLEIQRTEQGDSAMYLCASSLSFGTLKGEEYFGPGTRLTVT.

The J gene is TRBJ2-7, the V gene TRBV7-2; tentatively, D is TRBD1 or TRBD2 (6 bases each). Germline V gene data show CDR1 as SGHTA and CDR2 as FQGNSA. This CDR3 region has 15 residues. The V gene lost 5 bases and the J gene lost 3 bases, with 17 bases spanning the gap. This CDR3 is CASSRSGGDNYEQYF. Written as DNA, the CDR3 is TGTGCCAGCAGCCGGTCGGGCGGGGACAACTACGAGCAGTACTTC.

This clonotype was seen only a few times. The chain links TRBV3-1 to TRBJ2-5; D is unresolved. CDR3 length equals 15 residues. CDR1 and CDR2 from the germline V gene are LGHDT and YNNKEL (reference sequence). Trimming took off 6 bases at V and 5 bases at J, with 19 bases between the two ends. The DNA for the CDR3 is TGTGCCAGCAGTCCCGCGAAGGTTAGCTACGAGACCCAGTACTTC. This translates into CASSPAKVSYETQYF.

The chain is built from TRBV9 and TRBJ2-1, with D unresolved. Germline assignment: CDR1 SGDLS and CDR2 YYNGEE. V gave up 0 bases and J gave up 2 bases, with 12 bases separating them. This CDR3 is 16 amino acids long. The CDR3, as DNA: TGTGCCAGCAGCGTAGGGGCCACAGCCACCTACAATGAGCAGTTCTTC. Protein sequence: CASSVGATATYNEQFF.

This clonotype was seen at least ten times. CDR3 region: CASSLAQGTYEQYF. The CDR3 DNA reads TGTGCCAGCAGCTTAGCGCAAGGAACCTACGAGCAGTACTTC. This rearrangement joins TRBV7-6 to TRBJ2-7; D unresolved. There are 14 residues in the CDR3. Germline V gives CDR1 SGHVS, CDR2 FNYEAQ. V was trimmed by 0 bases and J by 2 bases, leaving 8 bases between them.

Comment on this clonotype: One junction end does not reproduce the germline sequence, and a read error may be involved. The chain recombines TRBV20-1 with TRBJ1-2, with no clear D. Germline lookup yields CDR1 DFQATT and CDR2 SNEGSKA (reference sequence). The CDR3 covers 13 residues. The CDR3 coding sequence is TGCAGTGCTCCTCTTATGCGGGCCTATGACTACACCTTC. Translation: CSAPLMRAYDYTF.

The rearrangement uses TRBV20-1 and TRBJ1-2; D is undetermined. The V gene's germline CDR1 is DFQATT and CDR2 SNEGSKA (reference sequence). Trimming shortened V by 0 bases and J by 2 bases, and 7 bases separated the two germline ends. The CDR3 is made up of 13 amino acids. The CDR3 protein is CSARDETNYGYTF. DNA for the CDR3: TGCAGTGCTAGAGATGAGACCAACTATGGCTACACCTTC.

V is TRBV5-1 and J is TRBJ1-4; D unclear. This CDR3 comprises 14 residues. Between the trimmed V and J ends, which lost 0 bases and 8 bases, there was a span of 11 bases. Per germline, CDR1 SGHRS and CDR2 YFSETQ. The CDR3 here is CASSLGQWREKLFF. The CDR3 region has the DNA TGCGCCAGCAGCTTGGGGCAATGGAGGGAAAAACTGTTTTTT.

The chain combines TRBV7-2 with TRBJ1-5, with 7 bases identical to TRBD1. The germline CDR1 and CDR2 sequences are SGHTA and FQGNSA. The CDR3 is made up of 16 amino acids. The V segment lost 1 base and the J segment 2 bases; nucleotides outside the gene matches: 5. This CDR3 is CASSLEGASGNQPQHF. For the CDR3, the DNA is TGTGCCAGCAGCTTAGAGGGGGCATCGGGCAATCAGCCCCAGCATTTT.

This clonotype was observed at least ten times. The chain uses TRBV2 and TRBJ2-5, with D perhaps TRBD2 (5 bases). V was shortened by 6 bases and J by 1 base, with 9 bases between the two germline ends. CDR1 SNHLY and CDR2 FYNNEI come from the germline V gene. This CDR3 is 13 amino acids long. In DNA, the CDR3 is TGTGCCAGCAGGAAGGACTCCCAAGAGACCCAGTACTTC. As protein: CASRKDSQETQYF.

V and J are TRBV28 and TRBJ2-7; unclear D gene. Trimming cost V 8 bases and J 0 bases, with 11 bases left between them. The CDR3 is 13 amino acids. CDR1 and CDR2 (germline): MDHEN, SYDVKM. CDR3 DNA sequence: TGTGCCAGCCGTTCGTACGTCTCCTACGAGCAGTACTTC. Protein: CASRSYVSYEQYF. Together with reference TRBV28 and TRBJ2-7, the CDR3 gives the full variable domain: DVKVTQSSRYLVKRTGEKVFLECVQDMDHENMFWYRQDPGLGLRLIYFSYDVKMKEKGDIPEGYSVSREKKERFSLILESASTNQTSMYLCASRSYVSYEQYFGPGTRLTVT.

This clonotype was observed a few times. Mismatch with germline at one junction end may stem from a read error. The chain carries TRBV5-4 and TRBJ2-3, with 14 bases aligning to TRBD2. The CDR3 length is 18 residues. Germline CDR1 is SGHNT and CDR2 is YYREEE (reference sequence). DNA for the CDR3: TGTGCCGGCAGCGGGACCGGGACTAGCGGGAGACGGGGAGATACGCAGTATTTT. Protein: CAGSGTGTSGRRGDTQYF.

The chain is built from TRBV12-3 or TRBV12-4 and TRBJ2-5, with TRBD1 identical over 9 bases. V shed 5 bases and J 2 bases; nucleotides not matched to a gene: 9. The CDR3 spans 16 residues. CDR3 sequence reads: CASSLRTGDGQETQYF. CDR3 in DNA: TGTGCCAGCAGTCTCCGGACAGGGGATGGGCAAGAGACCCAGTACTTC.

This clonotype was seen many times. The V gene is TRBV5-1, the J gene TRBJ2-1, with 9 bases identical to TRBD1. Germline CDR1 SGHRS, CDR2 YFSETQ. This CDR3 is 13 amino acids long. The ends lost 5 bases at V and 8 bases at J; junction bases unmatched: 5. The CDR3 loop is CASSPGQGDEQFF. CDR3 DNA sequence: TGCGCCAGCAGTCCGGGACAGGGTGATGAGCAGTTCTTC.

Only a few counts were recorded for this clonotype. The V gene is TRBV6-2 or TRBV6-3, the J gene TRBJ2-1; 7 nucleotides line up with TRBD1. The germline V gene has CDR1 MNHEY and CDR2 SVGEGT. V gave up 6 bases and J gave up 2 bases; unmatched junction bases: 7. The CDR3 is 15 residues long. The CDR3: CASRPPTGTYNEQFF. The DNA of the CDR3 is TGTGCCAGCAGGCCCCCGACAGGGACCTACAATGAGCAGTTCTTC.

For this clonotype: A much larger clonotype is one base distant, so this may be a read error. The chain employs TRBV7-7 and TRBJ2-1; D is ambiguous. This CDR3 has 15 amino acids. The germline V gene has CDR1 SSHAT and CDR2 FNYEAQ (reference sequence). The CDR3 nucleotides read TGTGCCAGCAGCCGCCAGTGGGCCTCCTACAATGAGCGGTTCTTC. It encodes CASSRQWASYNERFF.

The chain combines TRBV5-1 with TRBJ2-3, with unresolved D. The CDR3 sequence is 15 residues long. The germline V gene encodes CDR1 SGHRS and CDR2 YFSETQ. The ends were cut back, 1 base at V and 4 bases at J, with 13 bases in the middle. The CDR3 sequence is CASSLPGTVADTQYF. The CDR3 DNA reads as TGCGCCAGCAGCTTGCCTGGAACGGTGGCAGATACGCAGTATTTT.

The chain links TRBV7-9 to TRBJ1-4; 9 bases map to TRBD1. Trimming cost V 5 bases and J 3 bases; bases outside gene matches: 7. Germline V gene data show CDR1 as SEHNR and CDR2 as FQNEAQ (reference sequence). The CDR3 sequence is 16 residues long. The DNA for the CDR3 is TGTGCCAGCAGCGTGGACAGGGGAGCGGCTAATGAAAAACTGTTTTTT. Translated, it gives CASSVDRGAANEKLFF.